The following is a TCR beta chain sequence with its context. No antigen is known for it. The read falls 3 residues short of the CDR3 end, and the missing part is taken from the germline J gene. This CDR3 region has 15 residues. Germline CDR1 and CDR2: SGHRS and YFSETQ. The V end was cut by 0 bases, the J end by 6 bases, with 10 bases between. The data are from a study of T cells in women clearing cervical HPV infection. On the study more broadly: Donors had HPV16-related CIN3 or worse; 2 had invasive cancer. Controls gave blood once infection was undetectable; cases at lesion identification.

The protocol was immunoSEQ multiplex PCR, while the TCRdb copy is restricted to in-frame clones and leaves out a portion. The listing contains about 22,000 clones. Study-wide results and limits: Repertoire richness, not evenness, was significantly elevated in CIN3+ cases versus controls.

The chain uses TRBV5-1 and TRBJ1-6, with D uncertain. Sequences were obtained from blood buffy coat. The receptor was isolated from a woman aged 18 to 69 with a cervical HPV16 infection that either progressed to CIN3+ or cleared (not recorded which). CDR3 DNA (partial): TGCGCCAGCAGCTTGGAGGCCCGCGGTAATTCACCC. This gives the protein CASSLEARGNSP. The full-length CDR3 reads as CASSLEARGNSPLHF.